This TCR beta chain is from a study of T cells expressing NK-cell markers. Study results and limitations: These clonotypes, the leaders elsewhere, also led the CD3+CD56-NKG2C+ fraction in several donors.

A word on this clonotype: Its antigen is unknown.

The CDR3 is made up of 14 amino acids. Germline loops: CDR1 LGHNA, CDR2 YSLEER. Scientists made TCR beta cDNA using 5'RACE template switching with UMIs. From the 5' RACE reads, TCRdb lists one entry per CDR3 protein and no DNA. This sample contains 200,000 to 300,000 distinct CDR3 sequences. The chain has TRBV4-3 and TRBJ2-5. This TCR was recovered from a woman between 18 and 70 years old in good health. The sample taken for sequencing was blood T cells: a sorted CD56 or NKG2C T cell subset, CD4+ or CD8+ T cells, or bulk PBMC T cells (not recorded which). The CDR3 is CASSQDGVQETQYF.